This T cell receptor (beta chain) was obtained from a study of OX40 agonist ivuxolimab in advanced cancers. Study-level background: The eligibility criteria allowed prior anti-PD-1, anti-PD-L1 or anti-CTLA-4 therapy, and 40% had some.

Blood got drawn at baseline, again on cycle 4 day 1, and then on cycle 7 day 1. Generated by immunoSEQ multiplex PCR, the TCRdb table keeps only in-frame clones and is missing some. The sample gives about 79,000 clones, around 94% of which show up once; 9.5% to 10% is in the top ten. The receptor comes from an adult with an advanced solid tumor such as melanoma, head and neck, liver or kidney cancer. The material sequenced was CD4+ or CD8+ T cells sorted from blood, taken in a trial of the OX40 agonist ivuxolimab.

CDR3 in DNA: TGTGCCAGTAGTTCTTTCCTAGCGGGAGGCAGCACAGATACGCAGTATTTT. Its protein is CASSSFLAGGSTDTQYF. This rearrangement joins TRBV19 to TRBJ2-3; the match to TRBD2 covers 11 bases. Germline loops: CDR1 LNHDA, CDR2 SQIVND (reference sequence). V was pared by 5 bases and J by 0 bases, with 7 bases of the junction left unmatched. CDR3 length equals 17 residues.